This TCR beta chain was documented in a study of control samples from healthy donors and cancer patients. V trimming: 7 bases; J trimming: 5 bases; junction bases outside the gene matches: 6. The length of the CDR3 is 13 residues. Looked up from germline, CDR1 is MDHEN and CDR2 is SYDVKM. This table comes from immunoSEQ multiplex PCR, and its TCRdb copy is limited to in-frame clones, with some not included. Among under 70,000 clones listed, 90% to 97% were seen once. This sequence was found in a woman between 18 and 29 years old in good health. The sample comprised blood. The V call is TRBV28, the J call TRBJ1-2; TRBD1 agrees at 8 bases. CDR3 sequence (DNA): TGTGCCAGCAACGGACAGGGATGGTATGGCTACACCTTC. Its translation: CASNGQGWYGYTF.